This T cell receptor (beta chain) was identified during a study of OX40 agonist ivuxolimab in advanced cancers. Points on this clone: Antigen unknown.

Study-level results: On average, a greater number of expanded clones characterised CD8+ T cells relative to CD4+. At 0.1-3.0 mg/kg, partial responders had clonal expansion among the lowest observed. What antigens the expanded peripheral T cells recognized was never established.

Clones were read by immunoSEQ multiplex PCR, and TCRdb kept only the in-frame ones, dropping some. The profile covers tens of thousands of clones, with 70% to 90% appearing a single time and 0.88% taken by the ten largest. This TCR derives from an adult with an advanced solid tumor such as melanoma, head and neck, liver or kidney cancer. Here the sequenced sample was CD4+ or CD8+ T cells sorted from blood, taken in a trial of the OX40 agonist ivuxolimab.

The CDR3 spells CASSVAGLEQFF. CDR3 DNA sequence: TGTGCCAGCTCGGTAGCGGGCCTAGAGCAGTTCTTC. J is TRBJ2-1 and V is TRBV6-5, with TRBD2 matching over 7 bases. This CDR3 spans 12 amino acids. V was pared by 8 bases and J by 10 bases, with 8 bases of the junction left unmatched. The germline V gene encodes CDR1 MNHEY and CDR2 SVGAGI.